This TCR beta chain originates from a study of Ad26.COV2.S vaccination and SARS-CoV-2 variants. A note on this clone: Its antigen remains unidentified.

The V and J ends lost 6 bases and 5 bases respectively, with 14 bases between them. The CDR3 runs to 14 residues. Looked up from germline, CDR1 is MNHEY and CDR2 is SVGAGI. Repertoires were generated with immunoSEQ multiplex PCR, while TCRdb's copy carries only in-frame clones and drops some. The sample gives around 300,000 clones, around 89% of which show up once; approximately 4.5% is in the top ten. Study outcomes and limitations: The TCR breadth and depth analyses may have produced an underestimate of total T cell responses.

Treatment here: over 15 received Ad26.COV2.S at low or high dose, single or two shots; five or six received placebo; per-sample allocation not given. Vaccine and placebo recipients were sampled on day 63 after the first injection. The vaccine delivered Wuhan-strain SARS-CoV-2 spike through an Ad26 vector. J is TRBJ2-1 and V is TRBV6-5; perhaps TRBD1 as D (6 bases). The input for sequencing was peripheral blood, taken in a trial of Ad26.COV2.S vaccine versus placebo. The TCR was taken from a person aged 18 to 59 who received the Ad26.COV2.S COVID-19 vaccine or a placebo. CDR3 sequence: CASSRTETNNEQFF. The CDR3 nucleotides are TGTGCCAGCAGCCGGACAGAAACGAACAATGAGCAGTTCTTC.